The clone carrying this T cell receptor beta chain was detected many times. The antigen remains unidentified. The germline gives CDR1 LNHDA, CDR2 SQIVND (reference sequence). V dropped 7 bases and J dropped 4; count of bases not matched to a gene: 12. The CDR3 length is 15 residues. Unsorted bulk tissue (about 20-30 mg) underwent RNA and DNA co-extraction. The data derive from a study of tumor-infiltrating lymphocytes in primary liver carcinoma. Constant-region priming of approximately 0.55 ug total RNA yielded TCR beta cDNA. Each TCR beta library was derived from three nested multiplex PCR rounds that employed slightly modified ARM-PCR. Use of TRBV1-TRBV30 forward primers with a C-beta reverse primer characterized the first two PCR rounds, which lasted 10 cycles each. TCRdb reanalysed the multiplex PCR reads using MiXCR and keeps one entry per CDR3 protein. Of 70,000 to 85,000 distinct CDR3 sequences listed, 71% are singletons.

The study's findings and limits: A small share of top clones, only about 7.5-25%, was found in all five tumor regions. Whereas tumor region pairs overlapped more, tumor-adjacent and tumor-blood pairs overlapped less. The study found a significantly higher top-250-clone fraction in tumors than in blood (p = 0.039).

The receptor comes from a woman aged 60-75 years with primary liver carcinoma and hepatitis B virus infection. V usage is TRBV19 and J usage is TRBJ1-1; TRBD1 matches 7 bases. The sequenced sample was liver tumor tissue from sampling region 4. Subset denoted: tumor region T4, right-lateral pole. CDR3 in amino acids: CASTSGQVLRTEAFF. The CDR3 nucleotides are TGTGCCAGTACCTCAGGACAGGTGTTGCGCACTGAAGCTTTCTTT.